Below are 13 T cell receptor beta chains sequenced from a single sample in a study of lung T cells in sarcoidosis with Löfgren's syndrome. TCRdb called the reads again in MiXCR, with one record for every CDR3 protein. The sample has 50,000 to 65,000 distinct CDR3 sequences, 21% seen once. The sample was CD4+ T cells from PBMCs. Receptors originate from a human donor with sarcoidosis (Löfgren's syndrome or another form), or a control subject (not recorded which).

V gene TRBV5-1 combines with J gene TRBJ2-3, with TRBD1 identical over 8 bases. Germline trimming cut 5 bases from V and 2 bases from J; bases unmatched to any gene: 7. This CDR3 region has 15 residues. The germline CDR1 and CDR2 sequences are SGHRS and YFSETQ. CDR3 bases: TGCGCCAGCAGTTCGACAGGGGTTAACACAGATACGCAGTATTTT. Translation gives CASSSTGVNTDTQYF.

About this clonotype itself: This sequence may be a read error, since a much larger clone differs from it by one base. The chain joins TRBV7-2 to TRBJ1-5; 9 bases are a match to TRBD1. Looked up from germline, CDR1 is SGHTA and CDR2 is FQGNSA. The trim removed 5 bases at V and 9 bases at J, leaving 5 bases unmatched. The length of the CDR3 is 13 residues. CDR3 sequence: CASSLGQGGPQHF. CDR3 nucleotides: TGTGCCAGCAGCCTGGGACAGGGAGGGCCCCAGCATTTT.

This clonotype was counted only a few times. The chain uses TRBV3-1 and TRBJ1-1; D possibly corresponds to TRBD1 (5 bases). The V gene lost 4 bases and the J gene lost 9 bases, with 15 bases spanning the gap. CDR3 length equals 13 residues. The germline V gene encodes CDR1 LGHDT and CDR2 YNNKEL (reference sequence). The CDR3 nucleotides read TGTGCCAGCAGCCGCGAGACAGAAGGAAAAGCTTTCTTT. Protein: CASSRETEGKAFF. The whole variable domain, remainder taken from reference TRBV3-1 and TRBJ1-1, is DTAVSQTPKYLVTQMGNDKSIKCEQNLGHDTMYWYKQDSKKFLKIMFSYNNKELIINETVPNRFSPKSPDKAHLNLHINSLELGDSAVYFCASSRETEGKAFFGQGTRLTVV.

J is TRBJ2-7 and V is TRBV2; D may be TRBD1 (6 bases). Germline CDR1 reads SNHLY; CDR2 reads FYNNEI. Trimming pared 8 bases from V and 5 bases from J, leaving 16 bases between. The CDR3 has 13 amino acids. The CDR3, as DNA: TGTGCCAGCCAACTGCGAGGGGGAAACGAGCAGTACGTC. Amino acid sequence: CASQLRGGNEQYV.

At least ten counts were recorded for this clonotype. The rearrangement uses TRBV6-1 and TRBJ1-2; a possible D gene is TRBD1 (5 bases). The CDR3 runs 13 residues. V was trimmed by 5 bases and J by 6 bases, leaving 13 bases between them. From germline, CDR1 is MNHNS and CDR2 SASEGT. The CDR3, as DNA: TGTGCCAGCAGTAGGGGCTGGCTGGATGGCTACACCTTC. Translating it yields CASSRGWLDGYTF.

This clonotype has just a few counts. The rearrangement links TRBV5-6 to TRBJ1-2, with 9 bases aligning to TRBD1. Germline lookup yields CDR1 SGHDT and CDR2 YYEEEE. The length of the CDR3 is 14 residues. The ends lost 5 bases at V and 6 bases at J; junction bases unmatched: 8. The CDR3 loop reads CASSRGQGSDGYTF. The CDR3 DNA reads TGTGCCAGCAGTCGAGGACAGGGGTCGGATGGCTACACCTTC.

This clonotype was observed a handful of times. This chain connects TRBV4-1 to TRBJ1-4, with a tentative D call TRBD1 (6 bases). The CDR3 loop spans 17 amino acids. V was clipped by 4 bases and J by 3 bases, with 18 bases between them. Per the germline V gene, CDR1 is MGHRA and CDR2 is YSYEKL. In nucleotides, the CDR3 is TGCGCCAGCAGCCCTCTAGGGTCCAGGGGTTCTAATGAAAAACTGTTTTTT. Translating gives CASSPLGSRGSNEKLFF.

The table lists this clonotype with many counts. The genes are TRBV6-1 and TRBJ2-5, with 7 bases matching TRBD2. Germline lookup yields CDR1 MNHNS and CDR2 SASEGT. This CDR3 is 13 amino acids long. Trimming cost V 5 bases and J 5 bases; bases outside gene matches: 5. CDR3 sequence: CASSRTSGETQYF. CDR3 coding DNA: TGTGCCAGCAGTCGGACTAGTGGGGAGACCCAGTACTTC.

In regard to this clonotype: Possible read error: a much larger clone is one base away. The V gene is TRBV7-2, the J gene TRBJ2-1; D not certain. Per the germline V gene, CDR1 is SGHTA and CDR2 is FQGNSA. The CDR3 is 15 residues long. V was pared by 2 bases and J by 4 bases, with 12 bases between. CDR3 nucleotides: TGTGCCAGCAGCTTAAGTACTATCGATTACAATGAGCAGTTCTTC. Its translation: CASSLSTIDYNEQFF.

This clonotype was counted ten times or more. The rearrangement uses TRBV2 and TRBJ2-3, with 12 bases that match TRBD2. This CDR3 has 14 amino acids. The germline V gene encodes CDR1 SNHLY and CDR2 FYNNEI. J gave up 2 bases and V 8 bases, and 2 bases lay outside the gene matches. CDR3: CASRTSGITDTQYF. In nucleotides, the CDR3 is TGTGCCAGCCGGACTAGCGGGATCACAGATACGCAGTATTTT.

V gene TRBV4-1 combines with J gene TRBJ2-2, with D unclear. Germline V gene data show CDR1 as MGHRA and CDR2 as YSYEKL. V lost 1 base, J lost 5 bases, and 14 bases lay in between. The CDR3 is 16 residues long. The CDR3 protein is CASSQATYSRTGELFF. In DNA, the CDR3 is TGCGCCAGCAGCCAAGCCACGTATTCAAGAACCGGGGAGCTGTTTTTT.

This clonotype was seen only a few times. This rearrangement joins TRBV7-2 to TRBJ2-1; 8 bases fit TRBD2. CDR1 is SGHTA, CDR2 FQGNSA, per germline. The V gene end was trimmed by 2 bases and the J gene end by 3 bases; junction bases not matched to a gene: 3. This CDR3 has 15 amino acids. CDR3 nucleotide sequence: TGTGCCAGCAGCTTAAGTCTAGCGGGCTACAATGAGCAGTTCTTC. Its translation is CASSLSLAGYNEQFF.

Only a few counts were recorded for this clonotype. CDR3 coding DNA: TGTGCCAGCAGCTTGACTGGATCCTACGAGCAGTACTTC. Protein product: CASSLTGSYEQYF. The chain combines TRBV5-4 with TRBJ2-7; D ambiguous. V was pared by 1 base and J by 1 base, with 6 bases between. The germline CDR1 and CDR2 sequences are SGHNT and YYREEE (reference sequence). The CDR3 is 13 amino acids.